Each of the 18 T cell receptor beta chains below was sequenced from the same sample in a study of regulatory T cells in long-lasting Graves disease. Time point described: newly diagnosed GD, antithyroid drugs for less than 3 months. RNA extracted from PBMCs served as the sequencing template. Relying on iRepertoire HTBI primers and Arm-PCR of CDR3 regions, the team built TCR beta libraries. TCRdb recomputed calls from the multiplex PCR reads with MiXCR, one row per CDR3 protein. This table has some 340,000 distinct CDR3 sequences, about an eighth appearing once. This sample also appeared in a second study, on T cells in Graves' hyperthyroidism and ophthalmopathy.

The material sequenced was peripheral blood mononuclear cells (PBMCs), taken at new diagnosis, from a patient treated with antithyroid drugs. These receptors were collected from a woman aged 18-29 years with Graves disease.

In the case of this clonotype: This clone may be a read error of a much larger clone one base away. This chain joins TRBV9 and TRBJ1-2; tentative D call: TRBD1 (5 bases). Looked up from germline, CDR1 is SGDLS and CDR2 is YYNGEE. This CDR3 has 13 residues. This CDR3 reads CTSSVGVDYGYTF. CDR3 DNA: TGTACCAGCAGCGTAGGGGTAGACTATGGCTACACCTTC.

This clonotype was detected ten times or more. The chain links TRBV6-2 or TRBV6-3 to TRBJ2-7; D possibly uses TRBD1 or TRBD2 (5 bases each). The germline V gene encodes CDR1 MNHEY and CDR2 SVGEGT. The CDR3 extends over 13 amino acids. V was pared by 3 bases and J by 3 bases, with 9 bases between. This CDR3 reads CASSYGDHYEQYV. The CDR3 DNA follows: TGTGCCAGCAGTTATGGGGACCACTACGAGCAGTACGTC.

This clonotype was counted ten times or more. V and J are TRBV7-9 and TRBJ1-3; possible D gene TRBD1, 5 bases. The length of the CDR3 is 17 residues. Germline loops: CDR1 SEHNR, CDR2 FQNEAQ (reference sequence). V was trimmed by 0 bases and J by 1 base, leaving 13 bases between them. The CDR3 region is CASSLAEGRNSGNTIYF. The CDR3 nucleotides read TGTGCCAGCAGCTTAGCAGAGGGACGGAATTCTGGAAACACCATATATTTT.

This clonotype showed up many times. This chain links TRBV12-3 or TRBV12-4 with TRBJ2-4; D is unclear. Trimming stripped 1 base from V and 2 bases from J, with 6 bases between. There are 14 residues in the CDR3. Here the CDR3 reads CASSLEFTKNIQYF. Here the CDR3 DNA reads TGTGCCAGCAGTTTAGAGTTTACCAAAAACATTCAGTACTTC.

The V gene is TRBV4-1, the J gene TRBJ2-7; 11 bases match TRBD2. There are 15 residues in the CDR3. The germline V gene has CDR1 MGHRA and CDR2 YSYEKL. The J segment lost 7 bases and the V segment lost 5 bases, leaving 10 bases of the junction unmatched. In DNA form, the CDR3 reads TGCGCCAGCAGCTCCGGGACTAGCGGACTACGAGAGCAGTACTTC. Its protein is CASSSGTSGLREQYF.

This clonotype was seen many times. The genes are TRBV12-3 or TRBV12-4 and TRBJ2-1; possibly TRBD2 for D (6 bases). Trimming cost V 5 bases and J 6 bases, with 11 bases left between them. The CDR3 has 13 residues. This chain's CDR3 is CASSQTRSNEQFF. CDR3 sequence (DNA): TGTGCCAGCAGTCAGACTAGGAGCAATGAGCAGTTCTTC.

The J gene is TRBJ2-5, the V gene TRBV7-9; no firm D call. The CDR3 runs to 12 residues. V was clipped by 2 bases and J by 7 bases, with 8 bases between them. Germline V gene lookup returns CDR1 SEHNR and CDR2 FQNEAQ (reference sequence). DNA for the CDR3: TGTGCCAGCAGCTTACTGCCTGTGACCCAGTACTTC. It encodes CASSLLPVTQYF.

In this sample, this clonotype turned up many times. J is TRBJ2-2 and V is TRBV29-1; D unresolved. Germline CDR1 is SQVTM and CDR2 is ANQGSEA. Trimming removed 4 bases at V and 1 base at J, with 4 bases between. CDR3 length: 12 residues. The CDR3 sequence: CSVGQNTGELFF. Written as DNA, the CDR3 is TGCAGCGTTGGCCAGAACACCGGGGAGCTGTTTTTT.

V usage is TRBV6-1 and J usage is TRBJ1-2; TRBD1 matches 9 bases. V trimming: 7 bases; J trimming: 6 bases; junction bases outside the gene matches: 15. CDR1 and CDR2 (germline): MNHNS, SASEGT. The length of the CDR3 is 16 residues. CDR3 region: CASTQLKDRGMDGYTF. The CDR3 bases are TGTGCCAGCACCCAGCTGAAGGACAGGGGAATGGATGGCTACACCTTC.

This clonotype was seen many times. This chain links TRBV2 with TRBJ2-1; the D call may be TRBD1 or TRBD2 (5 bases each). Trimming took off 5 bases at V and 16 bases at J, with 21 bases between the two ends. The germline V gene has CDR1 SNHLY and CDR2 FYNNEI. The CDR3 consists of 13 residues. CDR3 region: CASSLTDPGGRFF. CDR3 nucleotides: TGTGCCAGCAGTCTTACAGACCCTGGGGGTAGATTCTTC.

The sample holds many counts of this clonotype. The CDR3 bases are TGTGCCAGCAGTTCCCCCGGGACTAGCGGGAGGGCGAACACCGGGGAGCTGTTTTTT. Its protein product is CASSSPGTSGRANTGELFF. V is TRBV27 and J is TRBJ2-2; TRBD2 aligns across 16 bases. Losses at the gene ends were 4 bases for V and 0 bases for J; bases not matched to a gene: 5. There are 19 residues in the CDR3. CDR1 and CDR2 from the germline V gene are MNHEY and SMNVEV (reference sequence).

In this sample, this clonotype turned up many times. The rearrangement uses TRBV11-3 and TRBJ2-1; no definite D call. This CDR3 is built from 12 residues. V lost 0 bases and J 15 bases, leaving 12 bases between the germline ends. Germline V lookup: CDR1 SGHNT, CDR2 YENEEA. DNA of the CDR3: TGTGCCAGCAGCTTAGATTTTTCCAGACGGTTCTTC. This gives the protein CASSLDFSRRFF.

This clonotype turned up a few times. The chain uses TRBV3-1 and TRBJ1-3; D uncertain. The CDR3 is made up of 16 amino acids. V was trimmed by 6 bases and J by 2 bases, leaving 17 bases between them. CDR1 and CDR2 from the germline V gene are LGHDT and YNNKEL (reference sequence). Written as DNA, the CDR3 is TGTGCCAGCAGGCGTGGTGTTGGGCAGGCTGGAAACACCATATATTTT. Translating it yields CASRRGVGQAGNTIYF.

V and J are TRBV7-2 and TRBJ1-1, with a tentative D call TRBD1 (5 bases). The CDR3 totals 14 residues. The germline V gene encodes CDR1 SGHTA and CDR2 FQGNSA. Between the trimmed V and J ends, which lost 6 bases and 7 bases, there was a span of 18 bases. CDR3 sequence (DNA): TGTGCCAGCAGAAACACGTGCAGGGAACATGAAGCTTTCTTT. Its protein product is CASRNTCREHEAFF.

This clonotype was observed at least ten times. The chain has TRBV7-9 and TRBJ2-5, with TRBD2 as a possible D gene (5 bases). Germline CDR1 reads SEHNR; CDR2 reads FQNEAQ (reference sequence). This CDR3 has 13 residues. The V end was cut by 5 bases, the J end by 4 bases, with 11 bases between. The CDR3 nucleotides are TGTGCCAGCAGCAGCCTAGAGGGAGAGACCCAGTACTTC. Translation gives CASSSLEGETQYF.

This clonotype was seen repeatedly, ten times or more. The chain recombines TRBV20-1 with TRBJ2-3; either TRBD1 or TRBD2 may fit D (5 bases each). This CDR3 region has 12 residues. V lost 5 bases and J 3 bases, leaving 9 bases between the germline ends. Germline V gene data show CDR1 as DFQATT and CDR2 as SNEGSKA (reference sequence). CDR3 sequence (DNA): TGCAGTGCTCGGGACCTAACAGATACGCAGTATTTT. It codes for CSARDLTDTQYF.

This clonotype was found a few times. The rearrangement links TRBV19 to TRBJ2-1; D not resolved. V was pared by 4 bases and J by 5 bases, with 9 bases between. This CDR3 spans 13 amino acids. Germline CDR1 and CDR2: LNHDA and SQIVND (reference sequence). CDR3 amino acids: CASSRTPDNEQFF. In DNA form, the CDR3 reads TGTGCCAGTAGTAGAACCCCGGACAATGAGCAGTTCTTC.

Points on this clonotype: A much larger clone lies a single base off, so this may be a read error. This CDR3 is CASNRGGGQETQYF. The CDR3 nucleotides read TGTGCCAGCAACCGAGGGGGCGGGCAAGAGACCCAGTACTTC. The V and J genes are TRBV4-2 and TRBJ2-5; 7 positions match TRBD1. The germline V gene encodes CDR1 LGHNA and CDR2 YNFKEQ. The CDR3 contains 14 residues. V shed 7 bases, J shed 2 bases, and the junction held 7 bases outside the gene matches.